A single sample gave rise to the 5 T cell receptor beta chains below, sequenced in a study of blood T cell repertoires in COVID-19. Sequencing was performed with immunoSEQ multiplex PCR; in TCRdb, only in-frame clones are kept and a portion is missing. The sample holds 45,000 to 50,000 clones, over 80% seen once. The specimen sequenced was peripheral blood. These receptors all come from a man between 70 and 80 years old with acute or convalescent COVID-19.

The genes are TRBV29-1 and TRBJ1-1; D is ambiguous. V lost 4 bases, J lost 4 bases, and 10 bases lay in between. This CDR3 is 12 amino acids long. Germline values: CDR1 SQVTM, CDR2 ANQGSEA. CDR3 region: CSVGTASTEAFF. CDR3 coding DNA: TGCAGCGTTGGAACAGCCTCCACTGAAGCTTTCTTT. Full variable domain (rest looked up from reference TRBV29-1 and TRBJ1-1): SAVISQKPSRDICQRGTSLTIQCQVDSQVTMMFWYRQQPGQSLTLIATANQGSEATYESGFVIDKFPISRPNLTFSTLTVSNMSPEDSSIYLCSVGTASTEAFFGQGTRLTVV.

The chain is built from TRBV7-2 and TRBJ2-3; 10 bases match TRBD2. The trim removed 1 base at V and 10 bases at J, leaving 8 bases unmatched. Per germline, CDR1 SGHTA and CDR2 FQGNSA. The CDR3 runs 15 residues. The CDR3 loop reads CASSLGLAGGRAQYF. The CDR3 DNA reads TGTGCCAGCAGCTTAGGACTAGCGGGCGGGAGGGCGCAGTATTTT.

This sequence joins TRBV19 and TRBJ1-2; 7 bases map to TRBD1. This CDR3 has 14 amino acids. V was pared by 4 bases and J by 4 bases, with 6 bases of the junction left unmatched. In germline, CDR1 is LNHDA, CDR2 SQIVND (reference sequence). CDR3 in amino acids: CASSTGQVLYGYTF. The DNA for the CDR3 is TGTGCCAGTAGTACCGGACAGGTCCTCTATGGCTACACCTTC.

J is TRBJ2-7 and V is TRBV19, with D perhaps TRBD1 (5 bases). CDR3 length: 13 residues. The V end lost 7 bases, the J end lost 6 bases, and 16 bases lay between the germline ends. Germline values: CDR1 LNHDA, CDR2 SQIVND (reference sequence). This CDR3 reads CASNQGFGSEQYF. CDR3 nucleotide sequence: TGTGCCAGTAACCAGGGTTTTGGGTCCGAGCAGTACTTC.

The chain links TRBV20-1 to TRBJ1-1; D is perhaps TRBD1 (6 bases). This CDR3 has 10 residues. Trimming took 3 bases from V and 14 from J, leaving 13 bases between them. CDR1 is DFQATT, CDR2 SNEGSKA, per germline (reference sequence). DNA for the CDR3: TGCAGTGCTAGGGGCAGGGGCCTCTTCTTT. This gives the protein CSARGRGLFF.